A single sample gave rise to the 20 T cell receptor beta chains below, sequenced in a study of radiation and T cells in renal cell carcinoma. The repertoire was sequenced with immunoSEQ multiplex PCR; TCRdb's copy has only in-frame clones and lacks some. The sample shows 95,000 to 150,000 clones, over 75% of them seen only once. Time point defined: blood 2 weeks post-SBRT. Treatment meaning: 15 Gy SBRT to primary tumor, nephrectomy 4 weeks later. The starting material was blood, obtained from a patient whose treatment included radiotherapy and nephrectomy. These receptors were obtained from a man between 45 and 60 years old with renal cell carcinoma.

This clone was counted between two and nine times. V usage is TRBV20-1 and J usage is TRBJ2-7; no reliable D call. Deletions cut 3 bases from V and 3 bases from J, with 6 bases between. CDR1 DFQATT and CDR2 SNEGSKA come from the germline V gene (reference sequence). There are 11 residues in the CDR3. CDR3 sequence: CSARADYEQYF. CDR3 bases: TGCAGTGCTAGGGCAGACTACGAGCAGTACTTC.

This clone has more than one count but fewer than ten. V gene TRBV7-6 combines with J gene TRBJ1-1; TRBD1 might be the D (6 bases). The CDR3 spans 12 residues. Germline CDR1 SGHVS, CDR2 FNYEAQ. Trimming cost V 2 bases and J 5 bases, with 6 bases left between them. CDR3 sequence (DNA): TGTGCCAGCAGCTTAACAGGGACTGAAGCTTTCTTT. It codes for CASSLTGTEAFF.

Regarding this clone: One junction end disagrees with the germline gene, perhaps due to a read error. The J gene is TRBJ1-3, the V gene TRBV7-7; no clear D. The V gene's germline CDR1 is SSHAT and CDR2 FNYEAQ (reference sequence). The CDR3 is made up of 14 amino acids. The CDR3 region is CASSNGGRGNTIYF. CDR3 sequence (DNA): TGTGCTAGCAGCAACGGCGGACGAGGAAACACCATATATTTT.

The genes are TRBV9 and TRBJ2-1; tentative D call: TRBD1 (5 bases). Deletions cut 0 bases from V and 4 bases from J, with 14 bases between. Germline-derived CDR1 and CDR2 are SGDLS and YYNGEE. There are 16 residues in the CDR3. CDR3 residues: CASSVGARATYNEQFF. The CDR3 nucleotides are TGTGCCAGCAGCGTAGGGGCCAGGGCGACATACAATGAGCAGTTCTTC.

The chain combines TRBV21-1 with TRBJ1-5. TRBV21-1 represents a pseudogene. The CDR3 has 12 residues. The CDR3 is CASSDSNQPQHF. The CDR3 DNA follows: TGTGCCAGCAGCGATAGCAATCAGCCCCAGCATTTT.

This clone has just one count. In DNA form, the CDR3 reads TGTGCCAGCAGCTCCGGCGGGGGGGCATCGTCAGATACGCAGTATTTT. Encoded protein: CASSSGGGASSDTQYF. This chain connects TRBV5-4 to TRBJ2-3; 9 bases fit TRBD2. Per the germline V gene, CDR1 is SGHNT and CDR2 is YYREEE (reference sequence). This CDR3 is 16 amino acids long. The V segment lost 3 bases and the J segment 4 bases; nucleotides outside the gene matches: 9.

V is TRBV6-5 and J is TRBJ1-1; 9 positions match TRBD1. Germline CDR1 and CDR2: MNHEY and SVGAGI. J was trimmed by 5 bases and V by 5 bases; bases with no gene match: 6. The length of the CDR3 is 14 residues. The CDR3 region is CASSTRTGATEAFF. The CDR3 DNA reads TGTGCCAGCAGTACACGGACAGGGGCAACTGAAGCTTTCTTT.

A note on this clone: Distinct nucleotide sequences in the sample also encode this CDR3. The J gene is TRBJ1-1, the V gene TRBV18; D not certain. V was shortened by 2 bases and J by 0 bases, with 10 bases between the two germline ends. Germline V CDR1 and CDR2: KGHSH, LQKENI. The CDR3 spans 15 residues. CDR3 protein: CASSPNTGLNTEAFF. CDR3 sequence (DNA): TGTGCCAGCTCACCAAATACCGGGTTGAACACTGAAGCTTTCTTT.

This clone was seen more than once but under ten times. The rearrangement uses TRBV18 and TRBJ2-7; TRBD1 might be the D (5 bases). CDR3 length equals 12 residues. The germline V gene encodes CDR1 KGHSH and CDR2 LQKENI. V was shortened by 4 bases and J by 5 bases, with 9 bases between the two germline ends. CDR3 in amino acids: CASSLLGDEQYF. In nucleotides, the CDR3 is TGTGCCAGCTCACTTCTAGGGGACGAGCAGTACTTC.

V and J are TRBV13 and TRBJ2-6, with unresolved D. The CDR3 runs to 16 residues. Germline V lookup: CDR1 PRHDT, CDR2 FYEKMQ (reference sequence). Deletions cut 2 bases from V and 0 bases from J, with 8 bases between. CDR3 nucleotides: TGTGCCAGCAGCTTAAGAGTAAGCTCTGGGGCCAACGTCCTGACTTTC. It specifies CASSLRVSSGANVLTF.

The chain joins TRBV5-6 to TRBJ2-1; 7 nucleotides line up with TRBD2. V gave up 1 base and J gave up 7 bases; unmatched junction bases: 11. CDR3 size: 16 residues. CDR1 is SGHDT, CDR2 YYEEEE, per germline. CDR3 residues: CASSLNAGETHNEQFF. The CDR3 nucleotides are TGTGCCAGCAGCTTGAACGCGGGAGAGACACATAATGAGCAGTTCTTC.

This chain joins TRBV9 and TRBJ2-7; 13 bases align to TRBD2. V trimming: 4 bases; J trimming: 3 bases; junction bases outside the gene matches: 4. The CDR3 consists of 15 residues. Germline CDR1 SGDLS, CDR2 YYNGEE. The chain's CDR3 is CASSSGLAGVYEQYF. The CDR3 region has the DNA TGTGCCAGCAGCTCCGGACTAGCGGGAGTCTACGAGCAGTACTTC.

The J gene is TRBJ2-3, the V gene TRBV7-2; TRBD2 matches 9 bases. Per the germline V gene, CDR1 is SGHTA and CDR2 is FQGNSA. With 5 bases clipped from V and 2 bases from J, the junction kept 8 bases outside the gene matches. The CDR3 has 16 amino acids. In DNA form, the CDR3 reads TGTGCCAGCAGCCGCTGGGGACTAGCAGCCACAGATACGCAGTATTTT. Residues: CASSRWGLAATDTQYF.

The chain recombines TRBV7-2 with TRBJ2-4; D is ambiguous. V shed 3 bases and J shed 4 bases, with 7 bases lying between them. The length of the CDR3 is 13 residues. CDR1 and CDR2 from the germline V gene are SGHTA and FQGNSA. As DNA, the CDR3 is TGTGCCAGCAGCTTGCCGAATAAAAACATTCAGTACTTC. Protein product: CASSLPNKNIQYF.

The chain recombines TRBV27 with TRBJ1-2, with a possible D match to TRBD1 (5 bases). The CDR3 extends over 13 amino acids. Trimming removed 5 bases from V and 8 bases from J, with 15 bases in between. Germline-derived CDR1 and CDR2 are MNHEY and SMNVEV (reference sequence). The CDR3 coding sequence is TGTGCCAGCAGTCCCGGGACCGCCGCGGGCTACACCTTC. Translated: CASSPGTAAGYTF.

For the CDR3, the DNA is TGTGCCAGCTCACCACGGGCAGGACAGGGGTTCGCAACTAATGAAAAACTGTTTTTT. This codes for CASSPRAGQGFATNEKLFF. The chain uses TRBV18 and TRBJ1-4, with 9 positions matching TRBD1. CDR3 length equals 19 residues. CDR1 is KGHSH and CDR2 is LQKENI in the germline V gene. V was pared by 1 base and J by 0 bases, with 9 bases of the junction left unmatched.

The V and J genes are TRBV28 and TRBJ2-7; 8 bases match TRBD2. The ends lost 3 bases at V and 0 bases at J; junction bases unmatched: 10. Germline CDR1 and CDR2: MDHEN and SYDVKM. CDR3 size: 17 residues. The CDR3 sequence: CASSFPLLAVSSYEQYF. The CDR3 DNA is TGTGCCAGCAGTTTCCCCCTACTAGCGGTAAGCTCCTACGAGCAGTACTTC.

This rearrangement joins TRBV19 to TRBJ2-1; TRBD2 aligns across 10 bases. Trimming took 9 bases from V and 13 from J; bases not matched to a gene: 6. The CDR3 consists of 11 residues. CDR1 and CDR2 (germline): LNHDA, SQIVND (reference sequence). CDR3 loop: CASLLAGRQFF. DNA for the CDR3: TGTGCCAGCCTACTAGCGGGAAGACAGTTCTTC.

This clone was seen only a few times. This chain joins TRBV6-6 and TRBJ1-4; D is perhaps TRBD1 (5 bases). Germline V lookup: CDR1 MNHNY, CDR2 SVGAGI (reference sequence). There are 15 residues in the CDR3. The germline V and J ends were trimmed by 9 bases and 0 bases, with 14 bases remaining between them. CDR3 coding DNA: TGTGCCAGTGCGGGGGGAGCAGCAACTAATGAAAAACTGTTTTTT. Amino acids: CASAGGAATNEKLFF.

CDR3 nucleotides: TGTGCCAGCAGCTTAGCGGGACTAGCGGGAGAGACCCAGTACTTC. Translation gives CASSLAGLAGETQYF. This chain connects TRBV7-9 to TRBJ2-5; TRBD2 matches at 12 bases. This CDR3 comprises 15 residues. Germline V CDR1 and CDR2: SEHNR, FQNEAQ (reference sequence). Trimming at V came to 0 bases and at J to 4 bases, leaving 0 bases not matched to a gene. Supplemented by reference TRBV7-9 and TRBJ2-5, the full variable domain reads DTGVSQNPRHKITKRGQNVTFRCDPISEHNRLYWYRQTLGQGPEFLTYFQNEAQLEKSRLLSDRFSAERPKGSFSTLEIQRTEQGDSAMYLCASSLAGLAGETQYFGPGTRLLVL.